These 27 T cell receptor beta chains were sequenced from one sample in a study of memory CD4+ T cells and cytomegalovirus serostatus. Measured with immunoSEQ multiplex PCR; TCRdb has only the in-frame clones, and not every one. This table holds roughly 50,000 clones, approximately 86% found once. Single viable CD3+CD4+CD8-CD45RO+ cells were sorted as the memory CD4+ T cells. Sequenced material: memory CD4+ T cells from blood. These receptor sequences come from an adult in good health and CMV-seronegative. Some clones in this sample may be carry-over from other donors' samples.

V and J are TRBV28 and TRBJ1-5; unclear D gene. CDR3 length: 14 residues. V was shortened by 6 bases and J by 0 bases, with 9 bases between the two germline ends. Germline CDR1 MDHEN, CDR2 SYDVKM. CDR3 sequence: CASSLINSNQPQHF. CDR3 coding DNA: TGTGCCAGCAGCCTGATAAATAGCAATCAGCCCCAGCATTTT.

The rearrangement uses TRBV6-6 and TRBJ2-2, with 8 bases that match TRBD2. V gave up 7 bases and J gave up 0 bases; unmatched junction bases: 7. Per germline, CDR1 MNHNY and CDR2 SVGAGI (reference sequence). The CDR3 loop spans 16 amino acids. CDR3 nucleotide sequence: TGTGCCAGCACCCTACCGGGACTAGCGAACACCGGGGAGCTGTTTTTT. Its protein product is CASTLPGLANTGELFF.

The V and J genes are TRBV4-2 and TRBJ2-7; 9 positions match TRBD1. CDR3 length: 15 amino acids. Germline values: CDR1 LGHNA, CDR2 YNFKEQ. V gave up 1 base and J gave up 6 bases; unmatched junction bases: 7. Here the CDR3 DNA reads TGTGCCAGCAGCCAAGGAGGGACAGGGTCTGGCGAGCAGTACTTC. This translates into CASSQGGTGSGEQYF.

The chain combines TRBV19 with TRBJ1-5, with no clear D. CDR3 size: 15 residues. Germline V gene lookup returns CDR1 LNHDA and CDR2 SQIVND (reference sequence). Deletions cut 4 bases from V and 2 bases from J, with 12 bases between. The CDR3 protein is CASSKGRVGNQPQHF. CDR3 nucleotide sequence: TGTGCCAGTAGTAAGGGCAGAGTGGGCAATCAGCCCCAGCATTTT.

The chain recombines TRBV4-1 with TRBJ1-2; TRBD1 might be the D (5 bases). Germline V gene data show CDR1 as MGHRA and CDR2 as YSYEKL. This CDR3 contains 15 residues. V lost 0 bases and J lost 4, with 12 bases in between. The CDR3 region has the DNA TGCGCCAGCAGCCAAGATGAATCAGGGCCCTATGGCTACACCTTC. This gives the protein CASSQDESGPYGYTF.

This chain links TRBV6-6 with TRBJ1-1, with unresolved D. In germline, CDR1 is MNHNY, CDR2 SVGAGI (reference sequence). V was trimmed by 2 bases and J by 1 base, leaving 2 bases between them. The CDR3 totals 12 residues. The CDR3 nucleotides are TGTGCCAGCAGTTACCGGAACACTGAAGCTTTCTTT. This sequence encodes CASSYRNTEAFF.

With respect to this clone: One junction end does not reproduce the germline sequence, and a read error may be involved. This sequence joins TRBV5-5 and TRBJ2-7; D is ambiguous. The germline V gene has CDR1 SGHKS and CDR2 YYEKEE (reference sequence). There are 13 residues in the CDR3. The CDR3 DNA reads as TGTGCCAGCAGCTTGCCCCTCTCCCACGAGCAGTACTTC. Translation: CASSLPLSHEQYF.

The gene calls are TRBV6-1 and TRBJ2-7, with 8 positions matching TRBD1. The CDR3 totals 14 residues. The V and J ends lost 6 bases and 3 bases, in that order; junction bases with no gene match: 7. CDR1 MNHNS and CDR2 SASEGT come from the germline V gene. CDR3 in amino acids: CASSPGQAYYEQYF. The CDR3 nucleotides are TGTGCCAGCAGCCCGGGACAGGCTTACTACGAGCAGTACTTC.

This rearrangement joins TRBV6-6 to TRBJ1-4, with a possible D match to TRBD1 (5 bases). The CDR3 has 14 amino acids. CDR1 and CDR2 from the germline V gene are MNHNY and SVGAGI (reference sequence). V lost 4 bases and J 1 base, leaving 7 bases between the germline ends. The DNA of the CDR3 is TGTGCCAGCAGTTTTGGGGGAACTAATGAAAAACTGTTTTTT. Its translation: CASSFGGTNEKLFF.

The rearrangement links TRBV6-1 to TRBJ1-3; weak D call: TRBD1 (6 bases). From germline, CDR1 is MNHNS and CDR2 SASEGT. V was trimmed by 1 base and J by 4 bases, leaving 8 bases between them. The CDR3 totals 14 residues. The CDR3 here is CASSEGRGGNTIYF. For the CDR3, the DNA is TGTGCCAGCAGTGAAGGCAGGGGAGGAAACACCATATATTTT.

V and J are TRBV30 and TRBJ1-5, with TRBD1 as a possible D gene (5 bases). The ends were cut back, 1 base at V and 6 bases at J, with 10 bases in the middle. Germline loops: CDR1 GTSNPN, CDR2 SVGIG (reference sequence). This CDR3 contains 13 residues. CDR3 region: CAWSGGGGQPQHF. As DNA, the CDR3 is TGTGCCTGGAGTGGCGGGGGAGGTCAGCCCCAGCATTTT.

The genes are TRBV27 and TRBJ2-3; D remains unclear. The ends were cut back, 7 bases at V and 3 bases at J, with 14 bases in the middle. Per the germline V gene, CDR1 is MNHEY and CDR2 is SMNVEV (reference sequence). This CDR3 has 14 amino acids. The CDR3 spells CASTTGLQTDTQYF. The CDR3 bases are TGTGCCAGCACTACCGGGCTTCAAACAGATACGCAGTATTTT.

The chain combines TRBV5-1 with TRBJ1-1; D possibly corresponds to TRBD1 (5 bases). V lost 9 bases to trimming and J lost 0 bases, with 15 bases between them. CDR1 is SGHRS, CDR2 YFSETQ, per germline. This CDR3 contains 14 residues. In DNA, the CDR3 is TGCGCCACCAGACAACAGGAAATGAACACTGAAGCTTTCTTT. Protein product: CATRQQEMNTEAFF.

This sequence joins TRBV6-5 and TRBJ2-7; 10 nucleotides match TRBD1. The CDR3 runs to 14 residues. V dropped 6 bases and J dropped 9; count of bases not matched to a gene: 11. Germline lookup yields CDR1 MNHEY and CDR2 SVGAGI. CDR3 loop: CASSQAGQGFRQYF. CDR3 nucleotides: TGTGCCAGCAGCCAAGCGGGACAGGGGTTTAGGCAGTACTTC.

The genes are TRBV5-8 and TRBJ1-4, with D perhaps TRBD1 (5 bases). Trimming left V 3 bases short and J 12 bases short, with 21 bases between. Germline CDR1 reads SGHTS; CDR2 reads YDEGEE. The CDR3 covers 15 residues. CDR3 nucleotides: TGTGCCAGCAGCTCAGGGAACCAGCGTCAAGGTGAACTGTTTTTT. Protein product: CASSSGNQRQGELFF.

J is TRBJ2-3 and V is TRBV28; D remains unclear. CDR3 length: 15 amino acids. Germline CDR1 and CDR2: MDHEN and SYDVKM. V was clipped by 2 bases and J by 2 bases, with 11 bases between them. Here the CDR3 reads CASSLVGTYTDTQYF. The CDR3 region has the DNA TGTGCCAGCAGTTTAGTCGGAACGTACACAGATACGCAGTATTTT. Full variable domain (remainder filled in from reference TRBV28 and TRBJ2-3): DVKVTQSSRYLVKRTGEKVFLECVQDMDHENMFWYRQDPGLGLRLIYFSYDVKMKEKGDIPEGYSVSREKKERFSLILESASTNQTSMYLCASSLVGTYTDTQYFGPGTRLTVL.

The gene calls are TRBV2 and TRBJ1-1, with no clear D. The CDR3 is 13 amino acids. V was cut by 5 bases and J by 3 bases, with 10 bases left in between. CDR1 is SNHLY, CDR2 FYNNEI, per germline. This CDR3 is CASSTTMDTEAFF. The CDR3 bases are TGTGCCAGCAGTACTACTATGGACACTGAAGCTTTCTTT.

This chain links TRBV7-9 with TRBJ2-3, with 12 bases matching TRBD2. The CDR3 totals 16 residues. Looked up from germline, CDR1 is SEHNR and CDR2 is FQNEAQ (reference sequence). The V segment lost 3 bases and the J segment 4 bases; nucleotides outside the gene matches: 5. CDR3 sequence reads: CASSLGLAGGPDTQYF. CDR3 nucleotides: TGTGCCAGCAGCTTGGGTCTAGCGGGAGGGCCAGATACGCAGTATTTT.

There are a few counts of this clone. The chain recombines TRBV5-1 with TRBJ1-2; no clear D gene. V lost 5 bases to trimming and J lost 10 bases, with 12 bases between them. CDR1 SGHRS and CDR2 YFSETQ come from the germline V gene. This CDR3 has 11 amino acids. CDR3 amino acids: CASRKSEIYTF. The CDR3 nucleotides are TGCGCCAGCAGAAAGAGCGAAATCTACACCTTC.

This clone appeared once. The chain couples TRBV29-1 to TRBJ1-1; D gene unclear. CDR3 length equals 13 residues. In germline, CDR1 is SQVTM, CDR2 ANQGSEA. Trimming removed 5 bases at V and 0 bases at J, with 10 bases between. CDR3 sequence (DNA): TGCAGCGTTCCAGGAGTTATGAACACTGAAGCTTTCTTT. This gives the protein CSVPGVMNTEAFF. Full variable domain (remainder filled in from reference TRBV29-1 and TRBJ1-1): SAVISQKPSRDICQRGTSLTIQCQVDSQVTMMFWYRQQPGQSLTLIATANQGSEATYESGFVIDKFPISRPNLTFSTLTVSNMSPEDSSIYLCSVPGVMNTEAFFGQGTRLTVV.

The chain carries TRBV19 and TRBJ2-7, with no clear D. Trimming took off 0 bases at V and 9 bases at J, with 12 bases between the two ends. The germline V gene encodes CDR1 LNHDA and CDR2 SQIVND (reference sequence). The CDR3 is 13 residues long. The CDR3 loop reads CASSIEGRRRQYF. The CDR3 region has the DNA TGTGCCAGTAGTATAGAGGGCAGAAGAAGGCAGTACTTC. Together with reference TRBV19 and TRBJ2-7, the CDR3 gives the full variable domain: DGGITQSPKYLFRKEGQNVTLSCEQNLNHDAMYWYRQDPGQGLRLIYYSQIVNDFQKGDIAEGYSVSREKKESFPLTVTSAQKNPTAFYLCASSIEGRRRQYFGPGTRLTVT.

CDR3 DNA: TGTGCCAGCAGTTTAATGGGGGCGCGGGTCAGGCGGCCCCAGCATTTT. Translated, it gives CASSLMGARVRRPQHF. The chain carries TRBV28 and TRBJ1-5; D perhaps matches TRBD1 (6 bases). The CDR3 spans 16 residues. Trimming pared 2 bases from V and 9 bases from J, leaving 20 bases between. Germline V gene sequence: CDR1 MDHEN, CDR2 SYDVKM.

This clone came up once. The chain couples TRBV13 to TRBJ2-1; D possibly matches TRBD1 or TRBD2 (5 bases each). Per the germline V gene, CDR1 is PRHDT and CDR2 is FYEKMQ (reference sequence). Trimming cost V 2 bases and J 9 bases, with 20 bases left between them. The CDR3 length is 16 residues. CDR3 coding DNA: TGTGCCAGCAGCTTATATCGTCGGTCCCTTGGGACTGAGCAGTTCTTC. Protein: CASSLYRRSLGTEQFF.

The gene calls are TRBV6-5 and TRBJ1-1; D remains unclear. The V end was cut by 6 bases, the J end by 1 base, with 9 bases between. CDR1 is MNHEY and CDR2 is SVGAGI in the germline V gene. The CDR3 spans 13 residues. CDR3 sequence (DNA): TGTGCCAGCAGCTACCGACAGAACACTGAAGCTTTCTTT. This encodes CASSYRQNTEAFF.

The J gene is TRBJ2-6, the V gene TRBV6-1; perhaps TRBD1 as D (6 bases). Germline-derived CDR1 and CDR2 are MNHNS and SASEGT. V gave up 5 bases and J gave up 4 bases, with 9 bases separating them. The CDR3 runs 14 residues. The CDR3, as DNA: TGTGCCAGCAGTCGACAGGCCGGGGCCAACGTCCTGACTTTC. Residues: CASSRQAGANVLTF.

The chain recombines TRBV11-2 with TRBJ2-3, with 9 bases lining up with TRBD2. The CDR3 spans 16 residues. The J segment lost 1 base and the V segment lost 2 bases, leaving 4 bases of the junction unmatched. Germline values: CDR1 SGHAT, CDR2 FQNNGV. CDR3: CASSLTRLAGTDTQYF. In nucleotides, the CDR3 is TGTGCCAGCAGCTTAACCCGACTAGCGGGCACAGATACGCAGTATTTT.

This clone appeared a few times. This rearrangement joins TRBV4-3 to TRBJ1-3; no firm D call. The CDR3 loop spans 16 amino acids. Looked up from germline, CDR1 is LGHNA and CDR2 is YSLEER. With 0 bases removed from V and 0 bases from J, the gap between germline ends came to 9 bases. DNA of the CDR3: TGCGCCAGCAGCCAAGAAAAGTATAGCTCTGGAAACACCATATATTTT. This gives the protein CASSQEKYSSGNTIYF.